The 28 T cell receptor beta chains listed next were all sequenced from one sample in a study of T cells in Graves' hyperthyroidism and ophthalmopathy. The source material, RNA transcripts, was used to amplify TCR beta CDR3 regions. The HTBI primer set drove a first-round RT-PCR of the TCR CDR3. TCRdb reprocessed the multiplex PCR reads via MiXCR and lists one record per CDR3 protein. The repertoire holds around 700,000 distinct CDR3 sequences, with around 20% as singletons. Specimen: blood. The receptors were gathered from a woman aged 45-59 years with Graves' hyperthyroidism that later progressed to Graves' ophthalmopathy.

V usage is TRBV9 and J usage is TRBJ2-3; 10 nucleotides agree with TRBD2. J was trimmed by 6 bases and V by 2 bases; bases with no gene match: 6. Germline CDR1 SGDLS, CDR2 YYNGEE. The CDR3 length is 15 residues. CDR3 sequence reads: CASSVLAGARDTQYF. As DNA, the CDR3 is TGTGCCAGCAGCGTCCTAGCGGGGGCTCGGGATACGCAGTATTTT.

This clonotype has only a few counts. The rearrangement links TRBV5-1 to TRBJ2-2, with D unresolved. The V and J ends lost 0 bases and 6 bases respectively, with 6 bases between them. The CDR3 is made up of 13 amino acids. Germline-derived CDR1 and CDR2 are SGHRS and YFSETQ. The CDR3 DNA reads TGCGCCAGCAGCTTGGGGACCCCCGGGGAGCTGTTTTTT. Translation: CASSLGTPGELFF.

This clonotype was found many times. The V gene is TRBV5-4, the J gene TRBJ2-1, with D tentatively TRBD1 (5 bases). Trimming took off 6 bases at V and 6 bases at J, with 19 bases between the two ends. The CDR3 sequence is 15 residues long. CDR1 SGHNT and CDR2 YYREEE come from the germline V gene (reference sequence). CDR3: CASTLLHRQGNEQFF. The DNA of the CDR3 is TGTGCCAGCACCTTATTACACAGGCAGGGCAATGAGCAGTTCTTC.

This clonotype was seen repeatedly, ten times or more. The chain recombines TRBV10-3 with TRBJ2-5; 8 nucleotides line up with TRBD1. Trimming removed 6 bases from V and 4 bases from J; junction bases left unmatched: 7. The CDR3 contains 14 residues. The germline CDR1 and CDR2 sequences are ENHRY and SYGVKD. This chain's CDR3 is CAIRTGQGLETQYF. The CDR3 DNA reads TGTGCCATCAGGACCGGACAGGGTTTAGAGACCCAGTACTTC.

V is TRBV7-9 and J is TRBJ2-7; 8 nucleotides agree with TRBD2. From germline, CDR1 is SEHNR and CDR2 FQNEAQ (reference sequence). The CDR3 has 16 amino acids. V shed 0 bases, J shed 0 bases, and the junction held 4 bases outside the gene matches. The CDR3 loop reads CASSLAGTRPSYEQYF. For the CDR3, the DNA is TGTGCCAGCAGCTTAGCGGGGACTAGACCCTCCTACGAGCAGTACTTC.

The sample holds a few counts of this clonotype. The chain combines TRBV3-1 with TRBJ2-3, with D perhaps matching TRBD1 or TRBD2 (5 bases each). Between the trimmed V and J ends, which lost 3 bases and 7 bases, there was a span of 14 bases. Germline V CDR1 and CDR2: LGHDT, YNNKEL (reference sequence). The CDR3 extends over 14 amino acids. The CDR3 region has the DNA TGTGCCAGCAGCCAGACAGAGGGTTCGTATACGCAGTATTTT. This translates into CASSQTEGSYTQYF.

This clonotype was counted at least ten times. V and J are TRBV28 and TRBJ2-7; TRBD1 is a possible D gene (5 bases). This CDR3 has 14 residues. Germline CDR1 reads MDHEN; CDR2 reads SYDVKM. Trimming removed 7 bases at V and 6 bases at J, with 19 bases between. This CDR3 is CASTPTTEPSEQYF. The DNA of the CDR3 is TGTGCCAGCACTCCGACGACAGAACCATCCGAGCAGTACTTC.

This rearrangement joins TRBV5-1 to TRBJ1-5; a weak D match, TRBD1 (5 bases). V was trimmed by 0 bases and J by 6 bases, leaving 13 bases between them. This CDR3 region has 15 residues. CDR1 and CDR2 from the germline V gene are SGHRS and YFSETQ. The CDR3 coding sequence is TGCGCCAGCAGCTTGGCCCCCCTTGGGGGTCAGCCCCAGCATTTT. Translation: CASSLAPLGGQPQHF.

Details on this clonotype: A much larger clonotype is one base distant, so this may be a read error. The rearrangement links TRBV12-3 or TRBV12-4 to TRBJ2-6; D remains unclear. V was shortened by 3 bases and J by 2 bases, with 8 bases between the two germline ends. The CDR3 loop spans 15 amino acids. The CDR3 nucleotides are TGTGCCAGCAGTTTCCCCCCCCCTGGGGCCAACGTCCTGACTTTC. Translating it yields CASSFPPPGANVLTF.

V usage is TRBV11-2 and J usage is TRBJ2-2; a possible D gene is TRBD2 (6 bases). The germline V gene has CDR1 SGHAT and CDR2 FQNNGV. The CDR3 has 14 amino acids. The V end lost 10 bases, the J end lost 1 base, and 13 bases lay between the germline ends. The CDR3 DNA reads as TGTGCCACCCTACCAGCGGGGAACACCGGGGAGCTGTTTTTT. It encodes CATLPAGNTGELFF. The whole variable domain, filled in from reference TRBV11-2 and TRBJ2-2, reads EAGVAQSPRYKIIEKRQSVAFWCNPISGHATLYWYQQILGQGPKLLIQFQNNGVVDDSQLPKDRFSAERLKGVDSTLKIQPAKLEDSAVYLCATLPAGNTGELFFGEGSRLTVL.

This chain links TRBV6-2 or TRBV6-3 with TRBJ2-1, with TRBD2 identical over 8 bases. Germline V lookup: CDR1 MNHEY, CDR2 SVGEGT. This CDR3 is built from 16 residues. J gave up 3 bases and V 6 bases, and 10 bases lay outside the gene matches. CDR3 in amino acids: CASSPAGTRGYNEQFF. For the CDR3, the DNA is TGTGCCAGCAGCCCGGCCGGGACTAGGGGCTACAATGAGCAGTTCTTC.

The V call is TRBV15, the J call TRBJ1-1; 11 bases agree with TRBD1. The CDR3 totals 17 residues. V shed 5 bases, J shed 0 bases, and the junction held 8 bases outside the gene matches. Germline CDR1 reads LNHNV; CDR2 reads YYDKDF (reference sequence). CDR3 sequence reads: CATSGTWDRGMNTEAFF. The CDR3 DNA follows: TGTGCCACCAGCGGAACCTGGGACAGGGGGATGAACACTGAAGCTTTCTTT.

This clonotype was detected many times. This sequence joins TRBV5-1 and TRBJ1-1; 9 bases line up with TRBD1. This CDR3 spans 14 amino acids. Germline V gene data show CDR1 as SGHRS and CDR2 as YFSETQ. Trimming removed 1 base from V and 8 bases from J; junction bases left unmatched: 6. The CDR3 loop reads CASSLTPGQGEAFF. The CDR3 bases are TGCGCCAGCAGCTTGACCCCGGGACAGGGCGAAGCTTTCTTT. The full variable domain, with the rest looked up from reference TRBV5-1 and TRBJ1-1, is KAGVTQTPRYLIKTRGQQVTLSCSPISGHRSVSWYQQTPGQGLQFLFEYFSETQRNKGNFPGRFSGRQFSNSRSEMNVSTLELGDSALYLCASSLTPGQGEAFFGQGTRLTVV.

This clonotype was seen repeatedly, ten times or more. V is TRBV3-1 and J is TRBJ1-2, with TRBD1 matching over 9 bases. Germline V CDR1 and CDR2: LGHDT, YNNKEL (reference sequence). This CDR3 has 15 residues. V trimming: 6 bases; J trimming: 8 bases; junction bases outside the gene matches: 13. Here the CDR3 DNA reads TGTGCCAGCAGAAAAAGGGACAGGGTGTGGGAAGGCTACACCTTC. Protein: CASRKRDRVWEGYTF.

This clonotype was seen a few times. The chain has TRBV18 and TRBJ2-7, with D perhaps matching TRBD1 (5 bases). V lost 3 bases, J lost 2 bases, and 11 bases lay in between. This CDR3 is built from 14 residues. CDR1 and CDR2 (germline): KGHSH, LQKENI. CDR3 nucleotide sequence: TGTGCCAGCTCACCTCCGGACACCGCCTACGAGCAGTACTTC. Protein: CASSPPDTAYEQYF.

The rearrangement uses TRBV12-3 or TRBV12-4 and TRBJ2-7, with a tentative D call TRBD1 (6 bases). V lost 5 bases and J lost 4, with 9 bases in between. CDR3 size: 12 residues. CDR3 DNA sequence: TGTGCCAGCAGTACAGGGAAATACGAGCAGTACTTC. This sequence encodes CASSTGKYEQYF.

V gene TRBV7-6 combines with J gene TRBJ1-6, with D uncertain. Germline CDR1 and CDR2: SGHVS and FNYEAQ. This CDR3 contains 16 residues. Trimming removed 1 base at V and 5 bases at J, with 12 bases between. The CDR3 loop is CASSLGPTGNNSPLHF. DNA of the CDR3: TGTGCCAGCAGCTTAGGCCCCACGGGGAATAATTCACCCCTCCACTTT.

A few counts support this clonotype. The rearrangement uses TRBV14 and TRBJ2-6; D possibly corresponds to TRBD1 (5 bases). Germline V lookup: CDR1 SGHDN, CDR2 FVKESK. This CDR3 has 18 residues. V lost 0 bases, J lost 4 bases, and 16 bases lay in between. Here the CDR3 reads CASSQDRGARLGANVLTF. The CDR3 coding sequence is TGTGCCAGCAGCCAAGATAGGGGCGCGCGACTCGGGGCCAACGTCCTGACTTTC.

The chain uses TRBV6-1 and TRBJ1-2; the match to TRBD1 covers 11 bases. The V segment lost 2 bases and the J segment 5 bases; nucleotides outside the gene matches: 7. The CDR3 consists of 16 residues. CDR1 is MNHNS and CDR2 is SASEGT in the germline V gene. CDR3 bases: TGTGCCAGCAGTGAATGGGGACAGGGGGTTAGGTATGGCTACACCTTC. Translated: CASSEWGQGVRYGYTF.

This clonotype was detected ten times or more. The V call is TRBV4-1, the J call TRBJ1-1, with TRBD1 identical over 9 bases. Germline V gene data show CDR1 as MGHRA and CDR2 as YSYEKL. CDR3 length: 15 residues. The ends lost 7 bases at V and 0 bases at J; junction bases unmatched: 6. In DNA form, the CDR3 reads TGCGCCAGCAAGGGGGGACAGGGACTGAACACTGAAGCTTTCTTT. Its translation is CASKGGQGLNTEAFF.

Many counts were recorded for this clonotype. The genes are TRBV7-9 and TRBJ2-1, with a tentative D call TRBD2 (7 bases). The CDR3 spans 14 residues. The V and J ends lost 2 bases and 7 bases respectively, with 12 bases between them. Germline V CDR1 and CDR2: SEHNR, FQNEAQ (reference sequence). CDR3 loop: CASSLRGGVNEQFF. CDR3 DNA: TGTGCCAGCAGCTTAAGGGGGGGAGTGAATGAGCAGTTCTTC.

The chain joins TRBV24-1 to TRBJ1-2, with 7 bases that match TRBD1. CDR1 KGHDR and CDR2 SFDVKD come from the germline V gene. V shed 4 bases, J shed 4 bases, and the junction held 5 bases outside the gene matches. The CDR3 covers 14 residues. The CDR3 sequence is CATSETGTAYGYTF. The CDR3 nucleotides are TGTGCCACCAGTGAGACCGGGACAGCCTATGGCTACACCTTC.

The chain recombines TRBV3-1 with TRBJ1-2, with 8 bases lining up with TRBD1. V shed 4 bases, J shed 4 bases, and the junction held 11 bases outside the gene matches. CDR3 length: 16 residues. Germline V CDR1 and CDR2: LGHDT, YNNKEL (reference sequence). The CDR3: CASSPTPRQGTYGYTF. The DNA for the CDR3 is TGTGCCAGCAGCCCTACCCCGAGACAGGGGACCTATGGCTACACCTTC.

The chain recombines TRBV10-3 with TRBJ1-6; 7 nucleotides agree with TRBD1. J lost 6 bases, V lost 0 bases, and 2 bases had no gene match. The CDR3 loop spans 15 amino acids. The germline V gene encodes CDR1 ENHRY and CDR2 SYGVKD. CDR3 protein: CAISESGQTNSPLHF. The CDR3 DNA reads TGTGCCATCAGTGAGTCGGGACAGACTAATTCACCCCTCCACTTT.

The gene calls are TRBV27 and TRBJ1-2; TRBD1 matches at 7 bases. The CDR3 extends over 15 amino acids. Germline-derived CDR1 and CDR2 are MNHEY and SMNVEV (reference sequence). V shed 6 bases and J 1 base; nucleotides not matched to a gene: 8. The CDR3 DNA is TGTGCCAGCAGCTACGATTACAGGGGTAACTATGGCTACACCTTC. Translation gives CASSYDYRGNYGYTF.

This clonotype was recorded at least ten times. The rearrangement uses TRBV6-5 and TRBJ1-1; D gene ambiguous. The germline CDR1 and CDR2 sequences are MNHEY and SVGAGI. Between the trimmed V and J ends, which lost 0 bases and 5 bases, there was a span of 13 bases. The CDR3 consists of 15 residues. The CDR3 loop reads CASSYSIGSGTEAFF. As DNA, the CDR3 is TGTGCCAGCAGTTACTCGATAGGGTCTGGGACTGAAGCTTTCTTT.

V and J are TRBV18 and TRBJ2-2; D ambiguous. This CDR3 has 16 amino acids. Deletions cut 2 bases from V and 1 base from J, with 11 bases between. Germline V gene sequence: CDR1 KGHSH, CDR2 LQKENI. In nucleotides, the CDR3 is TGTGCCAGCTCACCAACGGCGGTCCTGAACACCGGGGAGCTGTTTTTT. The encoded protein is CASSPTAVLNTGELFF.

The chain's CDR3 is CATSGFTGELFF. CDR3 coding DNA: TGTGCCACCAGTGGCTTTACCGGGGAGCTGTTTTTT. This rearrangement joins TRBV24-1 to TRBJ2-2, with unresolved D. This CDR3 has 12 amino acids. Trimming left V 5 bases short and J 5 bases short, with 5 bases between. CDR1 and CDR2 from the germline V gene are KGHDR and SFDVKD.